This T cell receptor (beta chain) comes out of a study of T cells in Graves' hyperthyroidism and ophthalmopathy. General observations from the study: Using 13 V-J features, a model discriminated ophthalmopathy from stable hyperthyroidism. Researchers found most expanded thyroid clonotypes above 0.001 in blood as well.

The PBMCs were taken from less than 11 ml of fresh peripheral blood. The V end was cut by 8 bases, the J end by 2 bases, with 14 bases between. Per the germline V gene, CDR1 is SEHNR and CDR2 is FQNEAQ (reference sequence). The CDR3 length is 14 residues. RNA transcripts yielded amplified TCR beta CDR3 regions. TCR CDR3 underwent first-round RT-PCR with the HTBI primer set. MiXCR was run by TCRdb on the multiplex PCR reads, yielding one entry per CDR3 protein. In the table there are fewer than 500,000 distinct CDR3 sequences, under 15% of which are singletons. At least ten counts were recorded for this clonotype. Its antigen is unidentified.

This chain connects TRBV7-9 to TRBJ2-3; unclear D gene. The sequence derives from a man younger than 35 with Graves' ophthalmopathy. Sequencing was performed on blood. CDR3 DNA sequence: TGTGCCAGCGGCGGAGAAAGCAACACAGATACGCAGTATTTT. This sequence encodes CASGGESNTDTQYF.